The rows below give T cell receptor beta chains drawn from one sample of a study of T cell responses to AZD1222 COVID-19 vaccine. Clones were sequenced by immunoSEQ multiplex PCR, and TCRdb holds only the in-frame ones, with some missing. Seen here are 50,000 to 65,000 clones, about 93% observed once, and the top ten hold approximately 6.3%. Sequenced material: peripheral blood, taken 28 days after the second dose of the MenACWY control vaccine. These receptors all stem from an adult who received the MenACWY meningococcal vaccine as a control. Each CDR3 is given without its conserved first and last residue. The order of the fields is D gene, V gene, J gene, CDR3 protein. The D gene is left open where the match is weak.

>-|TRBV15|TRBJ1-2
AIHCLRRYGYT
>-|TRBV6-5|TRBJ2-2
AASEGPGPGELF
>-|TRBV27|TRBJ2-7
ASSARFGSTYEQY
>-|TRBV5-5|TRBJ2-2
ASSLQGVGYTGELF
>TRBD1|TRBV7-2|TRBJ2-7
ASSYEPGQGGYEQY
>-|TRBV6-5|TRBJ2-6
ASRPSGANVLT
>-|TRBV28|TRBJ1-1
ASSTSGRPRPEAF
>-|TRBV5-1|TRBJ2-3
ASSYGTVTDTQY
>TRBD1|TRBV7-8|TRBJ2-7
ASSLGPLRQGSYEQY
>-|TRBV6-6|TRBJ2-7
ASSKPGNPYEQY
>TRBD1|TRBV29-1|TRBJ1-5
SVATGNPPSNQPQH
>-|TRBV4-1|TRBJ2-3
ASSQPRDTQY
>-|TRBV6-4|TRBJ1-5
ASSEGVDNQPQH
>-|TRBV6-5|TRBJ1-2
ASRTLGAAYT
>-|TRBV7-2|TRBJ1-5
ASSLGGGGRGNQPQH
>-|TRBV12-3/TRBV12-4|TRBJ2-1
ASSPGVYNEQF
>TRBD2|TRBV10-1|TRBJ2-7
ASSSGTFSTYEQY
>-|TRBV3-1/TRBV3-2|TRBJ1-6
ASSPPGSYNSPLH
>-|TRBV5-5|TRBJ1-2
ASSLAGNYGYT
>-|TRBV9|TRBJ1-2
ASSVAGPRDGYT
>TRBD1|TRBV7-6|TRBJ2-7
ASSRQGTYEQY
>-|TRBV7-6|TRBJ2-2
ASSSRVGDPGELF
>TRBD2|TRBV10-2|TRBJ2-5
ASRGLAGGTQY
>-|TRBV5-1|TRBJ2-1
ASRGDSSGNEQF
>-|TRBV2|TRBJ2-5
ASLDFPQETQY
>-|TRBV19|TRBJ1-6
ASSTRSSSYNSPLH
>-|TRBV7-9|TRBJ2-5
ASGREETQY
>TRBD1|TRBV5-1|TRBJ2-3
ASSLAGGAGTDTQY
>TRBD2|TRBV6-5|TRBJ2-7
ASRAGLVQEQY
>-|TRBV27|TRBJ2-1
ASSGRNEQF
>-|TRBV28|TRBJ1-2
ASSSLSYGYT
>-|TRBV7-9|TRBJ1-4
ASSLFPGEKLF
>-|TRBV7-9|TRBJ2-7
ASSSAAGGSTYEQY
>-|TRBV13|TRBJ2-1
ASSPGQSDEQF
>-|TRBV27|TRBJ1-5
ASSPGRGKGQPQH
>TRBD2|TRBV4-3|TRBJ2-1
ASSPHALAGTNEQF
>-|TRBV12-3/TRBV12-4|TRBJ2-1
ASSLALLNEQF
>-|TRBV19|TRBJ1-5
ASSPPRQTSNQPQH
>TRBD1|TRBV14|TRBJ2-7
ASSLQGREQY
>-|TRBV21-1|TRBJ2-3
AKGGLAGGAFRDTQY
>-|TRBV5-6|TRBJ2-1
ASSSPLGTGPTYNEQF
>-|TRBV12-3/TRBV12-4|TRBJ2-1
ASSLALSYEQF
>TRBD2|TRBV20-1|TRBJ2-1
SASPGEGLVYNEQF
>TRBD2|TRBV4-1|TRBJ2-1
ASSQDRRTSGMRQF
>TRBD1|TRBV7-2|TRBJ2-1
ASSAGQASSYNEQF
>-|TRBV28|TRBJ1-5
ASGSSWQPQH
>-|TRBV7-6|TRBJ1-5
ASSLEAGEGQPQH
>-|TRBV29-1|TRBJ2-1
SVEKVTEQF
>-|TRBV6-5|TRBJ1-3
ASSYSGPGDTIY
>-|TRBV2|TRBJ2-2
ASRWEGTGELF
>TRBD1|TRBV2|TRBJ2-5
ASHRTGTETQY
>-|TRBV6-5|TRBJ1-5
ASSLRVNQPQH
>-|TRBV11-2|TRBJ2-7
ASSLSDNYEQY
>-|TRBV19|TRBJ1-6
ASSPNNWYRGSPLH
>-|TRBV21-1|TRBJ1-2
ASSKRDRARGYT
>-|TRBV19|TRBJ1-4
ASSIGRGLSTNEKLF
>TRBD1|TRBV10-1|TRBJ2-7
ASSEGTGGFYEQY
>TRBD1|TRBV2|TRBJ1-3
ASSDLRAEGAAGNTIY
>-|TRBV11-1|TRBJ2-7
ASSPRVAYEQY